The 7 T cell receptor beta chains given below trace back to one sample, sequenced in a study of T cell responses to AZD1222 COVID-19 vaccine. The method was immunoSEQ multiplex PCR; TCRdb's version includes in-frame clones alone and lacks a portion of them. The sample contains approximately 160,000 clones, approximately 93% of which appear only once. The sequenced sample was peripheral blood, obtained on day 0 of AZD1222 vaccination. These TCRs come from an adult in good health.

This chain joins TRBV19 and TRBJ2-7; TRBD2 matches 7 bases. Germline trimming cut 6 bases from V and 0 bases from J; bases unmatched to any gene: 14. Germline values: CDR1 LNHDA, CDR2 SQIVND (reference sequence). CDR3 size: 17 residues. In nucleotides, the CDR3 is TGTGCCAGTAGCCCCCGCTCCGGGGAGGGAGACTCCTACGAGCAGTACTTC. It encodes CASSPRSGEGDSYEQYF.

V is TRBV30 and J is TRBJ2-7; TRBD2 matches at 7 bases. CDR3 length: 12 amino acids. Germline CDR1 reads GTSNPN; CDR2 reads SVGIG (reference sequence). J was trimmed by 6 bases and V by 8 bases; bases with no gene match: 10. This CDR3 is CALSTGRSEQYF. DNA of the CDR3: TGTGCCCTGTCGACCGGGAGGTCCGAGCAGTACTTC. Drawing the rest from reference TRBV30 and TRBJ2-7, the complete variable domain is SQTIHQWPATLVQPVGSPLSLECTVEGTSNPNLYWYRQAAGRGLQLLFYSVGIGQISSEVPQNLSASRPQDRQFILSSKKLLLSDSGFYLCALSTGRSEQYFGPGTRLTVT.

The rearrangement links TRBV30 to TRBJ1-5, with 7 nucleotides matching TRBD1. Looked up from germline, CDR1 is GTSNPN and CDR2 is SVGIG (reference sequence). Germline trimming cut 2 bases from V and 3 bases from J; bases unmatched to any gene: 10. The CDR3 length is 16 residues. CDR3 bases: TGTGCCTGGAGTCGTGCGACAGGGACCTCCAATCAGCCCCAGCATTTT. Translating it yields CAWSRATGTSNQPQHF.

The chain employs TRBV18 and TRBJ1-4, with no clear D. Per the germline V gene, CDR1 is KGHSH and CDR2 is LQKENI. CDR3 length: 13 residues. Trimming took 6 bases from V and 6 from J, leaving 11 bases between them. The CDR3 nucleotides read TGTGCCAGCTCCCAAAGCGAAGATGAAAAACTGTTTTTT. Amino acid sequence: CASSQSEDEKLFF. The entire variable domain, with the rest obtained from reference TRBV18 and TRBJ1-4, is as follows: NAGVMQNPRHLVRRRGQEARLRCSPMKGHSHVYWYRQLPEEGLKFMVYLQKENIIDESGMPKERFSAEFPKEGPSILRIQQVVRGDSAAYFCASSQSEDEKLFFGSGTQLSVL.

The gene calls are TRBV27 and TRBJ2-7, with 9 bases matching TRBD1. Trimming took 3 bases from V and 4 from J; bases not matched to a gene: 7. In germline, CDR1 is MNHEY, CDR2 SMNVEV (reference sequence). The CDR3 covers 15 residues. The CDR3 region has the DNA TGTGCCAGCAGTTTCACCGGGACAGGGCTGTACGAGCAGTACTTC. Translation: CASSFTGTGLYEQYF.

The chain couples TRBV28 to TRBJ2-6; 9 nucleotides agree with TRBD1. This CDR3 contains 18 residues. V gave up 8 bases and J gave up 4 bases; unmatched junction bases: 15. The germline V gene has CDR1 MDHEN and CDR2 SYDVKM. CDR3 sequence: CASGIEQGALSGANVLTF. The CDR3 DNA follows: TGTGCCAGCGGAATCGAACAGGGGGCGCTTTCCGGGGCCAACGTCCTGACTTTC.

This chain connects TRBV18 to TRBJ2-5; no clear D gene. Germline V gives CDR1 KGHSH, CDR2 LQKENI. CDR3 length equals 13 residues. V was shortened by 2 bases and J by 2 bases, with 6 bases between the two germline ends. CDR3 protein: CASSPMGQETQYF. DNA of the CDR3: TGTGCCAGCTCACCAATGGGACAAGAGACCCAGTACTTC.